This is a list of T cell receptor beta chains from one sample in a study of cytomegalovirus exposure and HLA in healthy donors. The table came from immunoSEQ multiplex PCR; TCRdb's copy has only in-frame clones and leaves some out. Here the sample spans nearly 95,000 clones, approximately 79% being singletons. Sequenced input: PBMCs. The source is a woman aged 40 to 50 in good health and CMV-seronegative. The CDR3 runs from the conserved cysteine through the conserved F or W. The order of the fields is V gene, CDR3 protein.

V gene: TRBV5-6
CDR3 protein: CASSQDPRTRGGYTF

V gene: TRBV14
CDR3 protein: CASSQESGGLQFF

V gene: TRBV18
CDR3 protein: CASSPDGAATQYF

V gene: TRBV6-5
CDR3 protein: CASSRVQKNTEAFF

V gene: TRBV18
CDR3 protein: CASSPGGGDYNEQFF

V gene: TRBV28
CDR3 protein: CASSLGTAYNEQFF

V gene: TRBV5-6
CDR3 protein: CASSLIQRNTEAFF

V gene: TRBV7-9
CDR3 protein: CASSRASLPHTEAFF

V gene: TRBV27
CDR3 protein: CASSLEGADSPLHF

V gene: TRBV7-2
CDR3 protein: CASSFQGLAGVVGTQYF

V gene: TRBV19
CDR3 protein: CASRPDGTGPGNTIYF

V gene: TRBV4-1
CDR3 protein: CASSLVGTSYEQYF

V gene: TRBV28
CDR3 protein: CASSATTSPRPGELFF

V gene: TRBV19
CDR3 protein: CASSIVAGNTEAFF

V gene: TRBV5-1
CDR3 protein: CATTREGANTDTQYF

V gene: TRBV7-8
CDR3 protein: CASSLGGVLRYTF

V gene: TRBV19
CDR3 protein: CASRDLGPGEETQYF

V gene: TRBV5-4
CDR3 protein: CASSLGAAAEAFF

V gene: TRBV5-6
CDR3 protein: CASSLGQLRTDTQYF

V gene: TRBV19
CDR3 protein: CATLRGTVYGYTF

V gene: TRBV5-6
CDR3 protein: CASSLGTQANQPQHF

V gene: TRBV9
CDR3 protein: CASSVAPTGGTEAFF

V gene: TRBV5-5
CDR3 protein: CASSLERVGATDTQYF

V gene: TRBV2
CDR3 protein: CASILSLETGGNQPQHF

V gene: TRBV6-5
CDR3 protein: CASISRGGNTIYF

V gene: TRBV5-8
CDR3 protein: CASSGGLWGPGELFF

V gene: TRBV5-8
CDR3 protein: CATPYGPGGYNEQFF

V gene: TRBV2
CDR3 protein: CASSEAVQGHEAFF

V gene: TRBV11-3
CDR3 protein: CASSWDSAETQYF

V gene: TRBV5-1
CDR3 protein: CASSLFQGDQPQHF

V gene: TRBV5-4
CDR3 protein: CASSSGQGASTEAFF

V gene: TRBV6-5
CDR3 protein: CASSYGQGDYGYTF

V gene: TRBV7-9
CDR3 protein: CASSLAVSGMTEAFF

V gene: TRBV28
CDR3 protein: CASSTGGPYEQYF

V gene: TRBV29-1
CDR3 protein: CSVEAPTRTGELFF

V gene: TRBV6-5
CDR3 protein: CASSPRDRANYGYTF

V gene: TRBV29-1
CDR3 protein: CSVDGNYNEQFF

V gene: TRBV5-4
CDR3 protein: CASRGQMNTEAFF

V gene: TRBV27
CDR3 protein: CASKSSRLSTDTQYF

V gene: TRBV29-1
CDR3 protein: CSVGRPAGANYGYTF